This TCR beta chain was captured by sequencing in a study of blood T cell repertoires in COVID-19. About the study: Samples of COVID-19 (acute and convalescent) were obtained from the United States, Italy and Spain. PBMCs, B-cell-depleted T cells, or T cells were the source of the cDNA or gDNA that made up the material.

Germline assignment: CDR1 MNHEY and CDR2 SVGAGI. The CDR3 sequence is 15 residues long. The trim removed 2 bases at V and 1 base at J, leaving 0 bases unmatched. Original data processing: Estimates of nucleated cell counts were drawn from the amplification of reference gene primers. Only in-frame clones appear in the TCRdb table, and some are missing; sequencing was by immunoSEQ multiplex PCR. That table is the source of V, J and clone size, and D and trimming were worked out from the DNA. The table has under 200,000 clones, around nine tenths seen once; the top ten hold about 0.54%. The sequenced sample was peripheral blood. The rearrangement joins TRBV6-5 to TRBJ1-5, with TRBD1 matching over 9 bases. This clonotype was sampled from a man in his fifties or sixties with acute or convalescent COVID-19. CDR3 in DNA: TGTGCCAGCAGTTACGGGACAGGGAGCAATCAGCCCCAGCATTTT. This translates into CASSYGTGSNQPQHF.